The TCR beta chain under discussion was sequenced for a study of blood T cell repertoires in COVID-19. As for the study in general: Sites across the United States, Italy and Spain contributed samples from acute and convalescent COVID-19. The analysed material was cDNA or gDNA that came from T cells, B-cell-depleted T cells, or PBMCs.

In the study's own analysis: Reference gene primer amplification gave nucleated cell count estimates. Sequenced by immunoSEQ multiplex PCR; TCRdb stores in-frame clones only, minus some. That table is the source of V, J and clone size, and D and trimming were worked out from the DNA. The table has 200,000 to 250,000 clones, 82% seen once; the top ten hold about 3.6%. The receptor was isolated from a woman aged 80 or older with acute or convalescent COVID-19. Sequenced: peripheral blood.

The CDR3 coding sequence is TGTGCCAGCAGCCCATTGAGCGGGGGTGGTGCAGATACGCAGTATTTT. Its translation is CASSPLSGGGADTQYF. The chain couples TRBV11-2 to TRBJ2-3; 8 bases map to TRBD2. Germline CDR1 is SGHAT and CDR2 is FQNNGV. The CDR3 spans 16 residues. The junction had 11 bases not matched to a gene; V was cut back by 5 bases and J by 4 bases.